This TCR beta chain was found in a study of CXCR3-negative and CXCR3-positive naive CD8 T cells. Study-wide background: Libraries each contributed about 1.5 +/- 0.3 million TRB reads, for around 150 million in total. Study-level points and caveats: Expression of CXCR3 was partially reduced after cryopreservation, and fresh PBMCs were used in most assays. Naive cells used TRBV-TRBJ genes in much the same way whether CXCR3-negative or CXCR3-positive; memory cells did not.

CDR1 MNHEY and CDR2 SMNVEV come from the germline V gene (reference sequence). This CDR3 region has 17 residues. Sorting was done in triplicate for each CD8+ T cell subset (about 320,000 cells each). As regards this clonotype: Its specificity is not known.

UMI-tagged TRB cDNA libraries were built via 5' RACE. No DNA is given; TCRdb re-called the 5' RACE reads and lists each CDR3 protein once. Recorded here are more than 45,000 distinct CDR3 sequences; the top ten clones represent 15%. This TCR was recovered from a human donor in good health. Some clones in this sample may be carry-over from other donors' samples. Sequenced: memory CD8+ T cells from blood. This sequence joins TRBV27 and TRBJ2-1; TCRdb's D call of TRBD1 is untestable without DNA. CDR3: CASSPLDIFGSYNEQFF.